The 21 T cell receptor beta chains reported below all come from one sample, sequenced in a study of monozygotic twins with inflammatory bowel disease. TCRdb reanalyzed the 5' RACE reads, giving one entry per CDR3 protein sequence and no DNA. This table holds more than 300,000 distinct CDR3 sequences. Material: blood. The receptors shown here come from a human donor with ulcerative colitis or Crohn's disease, or a healthy co-twin of an affected twin (not recorded which).

This chain links TRBV3-1 with TRBJ2-7; TCRdb's assignment of TRBD1 cannot be checked, as there is no DNA. This CDR3 contains 14 residues. Germline V gives CDR1 LGHDT, CDR2 YNNKEL (reference sequence). The CDR3 sequence: CASSQVGQVYEQYF.

The chain couples TRBV5-1 to TRBJ2-3; the D call from TCRdb, TRBD1, cannot be confirmed without DNA. The germline gives CDR1 SGHRS, CDR2 YFSETQ. The CDR3 is made up of 14 amino acids. CDR3 sequence: CASRQGEKADTQYF.

V and J are TRBV7-9 and TRBJ2-7; TCRdb's D call of TRBD1 is untestable without DNA. Germline values: CDR1 SEHNR, CDR2 FQNEAQ (reference sequence). The CDR3 has 14 residues. The CDR3 is CASGKDRGSYEQYF.

The genes are TRBV20-1 and TRBJ2-5; TCRdb names TRBD1, which stays unverified in the absence of DNA. CDR1 and CDR2 (germline): DFQATT, SNEGSKA (reference sequence). CDR3 length equals 15 residues. The CDR3 spells CSAPNPRQSQETQYF.

J is TRBJ2-4 and V is TRBV18. The germline V gene encodes CDR1 KGHSH and CDR2 LQKENI. The CDR3 totals 14 residues. The CDR3 loop reads CASSPELTKNIQYF.

The chain uses TRBV5-1 and TRBJ2-3; TCRdb reports TRBD1, a call that lacks DNA to check it against. The germline CDR1 and CDR2 sequences are SGHRS and YFSETQ. The CDR3 runs 16 residues. CDR3 sequence: CASSAGTGQSTDTQYF.

This rearrangement joins TRBV30 to TRBJ1-2. Germline assignment: CDR1 GTSNPN and CDR2 SVGIG (reference sequence). The CDR3 totals 13 residues. Here the CDR3 reads CAWSLAQYYGYTF.

The CDR3 sequence is CASSFRTGRSNSPLHF. The chain links TRBV27 to TRBJ1-6; TCRdb proposes TRBD1, but this gene call is untestable without DNA. The CDR3 loop spans 16 amino acids. Germline assignment: CDR1 MNHEY and CDR2 SMNVEV (reference sequence).

This rearrangement joins TRBV14 to TRBJ1-1; no DNA is available, so the TRBD1 call from TCRdb remains unchecked. The germline V gene has CDR1 SGHDN and CDR2 FVKESK. The CDR3 runs 17 residues. CDR3 protein: CASSQDFGAGVNTEAFF.

This chain uses TRBV7-9 with TRBJ2-1. The CDR3 length is 13 residues. Per the germline V gene, CDR1 is SEHNR and CDR2 is FQNEAQ (reference sequence). CDR3: CASSTNTFSKQFF.

V and J are TRBV13 and TRBJ2-7; no DNA is available, so the TRBD2 call from TCRdb remains unchecked. Germline-derived CDR1 and CDR2 are PRHDT and FYEKMQ (reference sequence). The CDR3 is made up of 17 amino acids. This chain's CDR3 is CASSPPPGREDLYEQYF.

The rearrangement uses TRBV11-3 and TRBJ2-2; TCRdb's D call, TRBD1, is unchecked because there is no DNA. This CDR3 spans 16 amino acids. Germline lookup yields CDR1 SGHNT and CDR2 YENEEA. The CDR3 reads CASSLRTAPNTGELFF.

CDR3 sequence: CSGTAGETYEQYF. The V call is TRBV29-1, the J call TRBJ2-7; TCRdb's assignment of TRBD1 cannot be checked, as there is no DNA. The CDR3 loop spans 13 amino acids. From germline, CDR1 is SQVTM and CDR2 ANQGSEA.

This chain connects TRBV2 to TRBJ2-5; lacking DNA, the TRBD1 call made by TCRdb goes unchecked. The CDR3 contains 17 residues. Germline V gene lookup returns CDR1 SNHLY and CDR2 FYNNEI. CDR3 region: CASCAGGGLGPQETQYF.

J is TRBJ1-6 and V is TRBV4-3; TCRdb picks TRBD1, but there is no DNA to check that call. Germline V lookup: CDR1 LGHNA, CDR2 YSLEER. This CDR3 is 16 amino acids long. Here the CDR3 reads CASSQGLRTDNSPLHF.

The V and J genes are TRBV7-9 and TRBJ2-5; TCRdb's assignment of TRBD1 cannot be checked, as there is no DNA. Germline CDR1 is SEHNR and CDR2 is FQNEAQ (reference sequence). The CDR3 is 14 amino acids. CDR3: CASSRPGHQETQYF.

The chain links TRBV24-1 to TRBJ2-5; TCRdb designates TRBD2, a call that cannot be tested without DNA. Germline V CDR1 and CDR2: KGHDR, SFDVKD. The length of the CDR3 is 15 residues. CDR3 sequence: CATSDSSGGGETQYF.

The J gene is TRBJ2-1, the V gene TRBV12-3 or TRBV12-4; the TRBD1 assignment by TCRdb is unverifiable without DNA. The CDR3 covers 13 residues. The CDR3 sequence is CASGTVNYNEQFF.

V gene TRBV5-6 combines with J gene TRBJ1-4; TCRdb picks TRBD1, but there is no DNA to check that call. Per the germline V gene, CDR1 is SGHDT and CDR2 is YYEEEE. This CDR3 spans 19 amino acids. This CDR3 is CASSSLPGGSGGRCEKLFF.

V usage is TRBV5-1 and J usage is TRBJ2-3. There are 16 residues in the CDR3. Germline V CDR1 and CDR2: SGHRS, YFSETQ. CDR3 residues: CASSLGFRPSTDTQYF.

The CDR3: CASSYSGLEGYTF. This chain links TRBV6-6 with TRBJ1-2. CDR1 is MNHNY and CDR2 is SVGAGI in the germline V gene (reference sequence). The CDR3 extends over 13 amino acids.